This T cell receptor (beta chain) emerged from a study of T cells in Graves' hyperthyroidism and ophthalmopathy. Study-level results: A model of 13 V-J pairs discriminated ophthalmopathy from stable hyperthyroidism. Among thyroid clonotypes expanded above 0.001, most also appeared in blood.

Stability of Graves' hyperthyroidism was defined as absent ophthalmopathy progression within 18 months. Only one count was recorded for this clonotype. Its cognate antigen is unknown. CDR1 and CDR2 (germline): DFQATT, SNEGSKA (reference sequence). Germline trimming cut 5 bases from V and 5 bases from J; bases unmatched to any gene: 11. The CDR3 sequence is 15 residues long. Amplification targeted TCR beta CDR3 regions from RNA transcripts. First-round RT-PCR targeting the TCR CDR3 was performed with the HTBI primer set. TCRdb reprocessed the multiplex PCR reads via MiXCR and lists one record per CDR3 protein. The sample holds around 210,000 distinct CDR3 sequences; about a sixth are singletons and the top ten take about 50%.

This TCR was recovered from a woman in her fifties or sixties with Graves' hyperthyroidism. The chain combines TRBV20-1 with TRBJ1-1, with 10 nucleotides matching TRBD1. The specimen was blood. DNA of the CDR3: TGCAGTGCTGGAGGGACCGGGACAGGGGTAACTGAAGCTTTCTTT. Protein product: CSAGGTGTGVTEAFF.